Each of the 10 T cell receptor beta chains below was sequenced from the same sample in a study of shared clonotypes between healthy human individuals. Using immunoSEQ multiplex PCR, the repertoire was profiled, and TCRdb retains in-frame clones only, with some absent. The sample lists over a million clones, 65% to 75% seen once, with over 1.3% in the top ten. Sequences were obtained from memory CD4+ T cells sorted from blood. Noted subset: CD45RA-negative fraction. The receptors derive from a man younger than 35 in good health.

This clone was found once. J is TRBJ2-2 and V is TRBV28, with D tentatively TRBD2 (5 bases). This CDR3 spans 12 amino acids. Between the trimmed V and J ends, which lost 8 bases and 3 bases, there was a span of 7 bases. CDR1 and CDR2 from the germline V gene are MDHEN and SYDVKM. The CDR3 region has the DNA TGTGCCAGCGAGAGGGACACCGGGGAGCTGTTTTTT. It translates to CASERDTGELFF.

The V call is TRBV7-2, the J call TRBJ2-7; D call uncertain. In germline, CDR1 is SGHTA, CDR2 FQGNSA. Trimming shortened V by 3 bases and J by 1 base, and 4 bases separated the two germline ends. This CDR3 is 12 amino acids long. This CDR3 is CASSFGSYEQYF. DNA for the CDR3: TGTGCCAGCAGCTTTGGGTCCTACGAGCAGTACTTC.

The CDR3, as DNA: TGTGCCATCAGTTCGGGACAGGGGACCAATCAGCCCCAGCATTTT. Its translation is CAISSGQGTNQPQHF. The chain links TRBV10-3 to TRBJ1-5, with 10 nucleotides matching TRBD1. V was clipped by 5 bases and J by 3 bases; unmatched bases: 4. The CDR3 sequence is 15 residues long. CDR1 ENHRY and CDR2 SYGVKD come from the germline V gene.

V gene TRBV28 combines with J gene TRBJ1-6, with 8 bases identical to TRBD1. The CDR3 runs to 14 residues. J gave up 14 bases and V 5 bases, and 11 bases lay outside the gene matches. Germline V gene lookup returns CDR1 MDHEN and CDR2 SYDVKM. The CDR3 protein is CASSPQDRVWALHF. Written as DNA, the CDR3 is TGTGCCAGCAGTCCCCAGGACAGGGTGTGGGCCCTCCACTTT.

This sequence joins TRBV6-5 and TRBJ2-7; no firm D call. The germline V gene has CDR1 MNHEY and CDR2 SVGAGI. This CDR3 has 14 residues. Trimming shortened V by 0 bases and J by 5 bases, and 11 bases separated the two germline ends. The chain's CDR3 is CASSYSSATNEQYF. CDR3 sequence (DNA): TGTGCCAGCAGTTACTCTAGTGCCACCAACGAGCAGTACTTC.

This chain connects TRBV18 to TRBJ1-4; 8 bases fit TRBD1. V dropped 4 bases and J dropped 8; count of bases not matched to a gene: 3. CDR3 size: 13 residues. Germline V gene sequence: CDR1 KGHSH, CDR2 LQKENI. The CDR3 loop is CASSQDRAEKLFF. The DNA for the CDR3 is TGTGCCAGCTCACAGGACAGGGCCGAAAAACTGTTTTTT.

This chain joins TRBV4-1 and TRBJ2-1; no clear D. V was clipped by 0 bases and J by 6 bases, with 12 bases between them. The CDR3 has 15 residues. Germline V gene lookup returns CDR1 MGHRA and CDR2 YSYEKL. CDR3 sequence reads: CASSQDPSAPNEQFF. The CDR3 DNA reads as TGCGCCAGCAGCCAAGATCCGTCAGCACCCAATGAGCAGTTCTTC.

In its sample, this clone was seen once. This chain connects TRBV9 to TRBJ1-6; no definite D call. The CDR3 totals 14 residues. V was trimmed by 0 bases and J by 9 bases, leaving 10 bases between them. CDR1 is SGDLS and CDR2 is YYNGEE in the germline V gene. Here the CDR3 DNA reads TGTGCCAGCAGCGTAGCCGGGGAGTCTTCACCCCTCCACTTT. It is translated as CASSVAGESSPLHF.

Here the CDR3 reads CASSLVNYNEQFF. The CDR3 nucleotides read TGTGCCAGCAGCTTAGTGAATTACAATGAGCAGTTCTTC. V usage is TRBV7-2 and J usage is TRBJ2-1; D remains ambiguous. The V end was cut by 1 base, the J end by 4 bases, with 5 bases between. Germline V gives CDR1 SGHTA, CDR2 FQGNSA. The CDR3 contains 13 residues.

The chain uses TRBV5-6 and TRBJ1-5; TRBD1 is a possible D gene (5 bases). Germline V lookup: CDR1 SGHDT, CDR2 YYEEEE. With 4 bases removed from V and 2 bases from J, the gap between germline ends came to 22 bases. This CDR3 comprises 18 residues. CDR3 in amino acids: CASSRKVGVGFGNQPQHF. Written as DNA, the CDR3 is TGTGCCAGCAGCCGGAAGGTGGGGGTAGGGTTTGGCAATCAGCCCCAGCATTTT.